This TCR beta chain was identified in a study of blood T cell repertoires in COVID-19 (dated by TCRdb to about 2020). As for the study more broadly: Samples from collaborators originated in the United States, Italy and Spain and spanned both the acute and convalescent phases of COVID-19. The prospective study material was composed of cDNA or gDNA derived from T cells, B-cell-depleted T cells, or PBMCs. The dataset comprised deeply sampled blood TCRbeta repertoires from subjects exposed to, actively infected with, or recovered from COVID-19. A freely available public database, intended as a resource for researchers studying the immune response to SARS-CoV-2, is where the repertoires were released. The samples were drawn from two sources: the first 160 participants of the ongoing ImmuneRACE study, and 1,000 to 1,500 subjects contributed by 6 global collaborators. Nearly every sample came with metadata listing a de-identified subject ID, COVID-19 status, age in years and sex. HLA class I and class II types, where available, came from metadata supplied by the sample provider rather than from assay-based typing.

CDR1 MNHEY and CDR2 SVGAGI are derived from the germline V gene. The CDR3 goes from the cysteine to the phenylalanine over 15 residues. The read is trimmed to its CDR3 DNA, 45 bases read in frame from base 1. The germline V and J ends show losses of 6 bases and 2 bases respectively, and no gene match explains 6 bases of the junction. Notes on this clone: Its antigen target is currently unknown. There are no base qualities to consult, and no much larger clone falls within one base.

Summary of the overall study and its limitations: The amount of clinical and demographic metadata varied by source and participant and was provided uncurated.

Each collaborating institution followed its own protocols to collect whole blood in K2EDTA tubes. For TCRbeta analysis, collaborators shipped samples in one of three forms: frozen whole blood, isolated PBMCs, or DNA extracted from either of those sample types. The immunoSEQ Assay, a bias-controlled multiplex PCR, was used to amplify TCRbeta CDR3 regions from genomic DNA. In the authors' own workflow: Nucleated cell counts per sample were estimated from amplification of reference gene primers within the assay. Sequence reads were collapsed and filtered to measure the absolute abundance of every unique TCRbeta CDR3 rearrangement. For each sample, productive Simpson clonality was calculated as the square root of Simpson's diversity index over productive rearrangements. The clones in this table, taken by TCRdb from immuneACCESS, are in-frame only. Not every clone is retained; where verified, under half of the shortfall comes from an unresolved V gene, and the cause of the rest is unknown. That table supplies the V and J calls and clone size; D and trimming were determined from the DNA. The sample data list about 100,000 clones, and roughly 87% of these were observed just once. Jointly, the top ten make up 7.4% of the sample.

The clonotype comes from a man aged 25-45 years in a cohort sampled during active COVID-19. The sample consisted of peripheral blood. The rearranged segments are TRBV6-5 and TRBJ1-1; TRBD1 aligns with 10 central bases. The nucleotides read TGTGCCAGCAGAGCAGGGACAGGGGACAACACTGAAGCTTTCTTT. Protein translation: CASRAGTGDNTEAFF.